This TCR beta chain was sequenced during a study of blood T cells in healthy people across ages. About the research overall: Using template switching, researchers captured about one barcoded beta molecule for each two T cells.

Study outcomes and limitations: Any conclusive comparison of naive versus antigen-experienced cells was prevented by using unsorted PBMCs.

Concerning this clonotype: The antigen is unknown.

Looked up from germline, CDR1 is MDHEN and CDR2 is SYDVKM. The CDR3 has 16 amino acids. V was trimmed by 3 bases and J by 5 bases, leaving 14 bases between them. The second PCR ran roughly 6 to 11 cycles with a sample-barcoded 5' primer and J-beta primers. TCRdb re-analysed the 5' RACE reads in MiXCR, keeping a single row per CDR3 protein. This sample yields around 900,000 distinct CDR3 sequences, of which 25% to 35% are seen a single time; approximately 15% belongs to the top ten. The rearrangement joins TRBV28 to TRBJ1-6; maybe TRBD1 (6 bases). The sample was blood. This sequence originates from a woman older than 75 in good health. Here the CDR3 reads CASSFGQGFNNSPLHF. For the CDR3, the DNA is TGTGCCAGCAGTTTTGGCCAGGGGTTCAATAATTCACCCCTCCACTTT.